A single sample is the source of the 21 T cell receptor beta chains below, sequenced in a study of cytomegalovirus exposure and HLA in healthy donors. This PCR relied on a set of 60 Vbeta primers and 13 Jbeta primers. Sequencing used immunoSEQ multiplex PCR; TCRdb keeps in-frame clones, though not all of them. Of 120,000 or so clones listed, 77% were seen once; the top ten hold about 5.8%. The sequenced sample was PBMCs. The receptor set was obtained from a young man in good health and CMV-seropositive.

This chain connects TRBV2 to TRBJ2-1; maybe TRBD1 (6 bases). Trimming shortened V by 1 base and J by 1 base, and 8 bases separated the two germline ends. The CDR3 contains 15 residues. Germline-derived CDR1 and CDR2 are SNHLY and FYNNEI. The CDR3 spells CASSEVRGSYNEQFF. The CDR3, as DNA: TGTGCCAGCAGTGAAGTCAGGGGATCCTACAATGAGCAGTTCTTC.

The CDR3, as DNA: TGTGCCACCAGCAGAGTTGAGCAGGTCCGGGACAGGTGGAGCAATCAGCCCCAGCATTTT. Translating it yields CATSRVEQVRDRWSNQPQHF. The chain links TRBV15 to TRBJ1-5, with 8 nucleotides matching TRBD1. V dropped 1 base and J dropped 1; count of bases not matched to a gene: 15. Per germline, CDR1 LNHNV and CDR2 YYDKDF (reference sequence). The CDR3 is 20 amino acids.

The chain combines TRBV5-4 with TRBJ1-1, with TRBD1 matching over 8 bases. V shed 4 bases and J 0 bases; nucleotides not matched to a gene: 8. The CDR3 has 16 residues. CDR1 and CDR2 from the germline V gene are SGHNT and YYREEE (reference sequence). In nucleotides, the CDR3 is TGTGCCAGCAGCCGCGGACAGGGTGGAGTGAACACTGAAGCTTTCTTT. It specifies CASSRGQGGVNTEAFF. Full variable domain (missing parts from reference TRBV5-4 and TRBJ1-1): ETGVTQSPTHLIKTRGQQVTLRCSSQSGHNTVSWYQQALGQGPQFIFQYYREEENGRGNFPPRFSGLQFPNYSSELNVNALELDDSALYLCASSRGQGGVNTEAFFGQGTRLTVV.

The chain is built from TRBV5-6 and TRBJ2-7; 9 bases fit TRBD1. The CDR3 totals 15 residues. V gave up 0 bases and J gave up 4 bases; unmatched junction bases: 5. CDR1 is SGHDT, CDR2 YYEEEE, per germline. The CDR3 nucleotides read TGTGCCAGCAGCTTGGTACAGGGGGCAAGGTACGAGCAGTACTTC. This translates into CASSLVQGARYEQYF.

The V call is TRBV4-2, the J call TRBJ1-2, with D possibly being TRBD1 (5 bases). This CDR3 contains 17 residues. With 0 bases removed from V and 2 bases from J, the gap between germline ends came to 16 bases. CDR1 and CDR2 from the germline V gene are LGHNA and YNFKEQ. In DNA, the CDR3 is TGTGCCAGCAGCCAAGACAGGGCCGCAGTCGGAAACTATGGCTACACCTTC. As protein: CASSQDRAAVGNYGYTF.

The rearrangement joins TRBV6-1 to TRBJ1-2; no clear D gene. Trimming pared 5 bases from V and 7 bases from J, leaving 14 bases between. The length of the CDR3 is 13 residues. Per germline, CDR1 MNHNS and CDR2 SASEGT. CDR3 amino acids: CASSKSRVPGYTF. The CDR3 DNA is TGTGCCAGCAGTAAAAGTCGGGTTCCTGGCTACACCTTC.

Only a few counts were recorded for this clone. This chain joins TRBV2 and TRBJ1-5; 7 bases fit TRBD1. V shed 4 bases and J 7 bases; nucleotides not matched to a gene: 7. This CDR3 has 14 residues. From germline, CDR1 is SNHLY and CDR2 FYNNEI. The CDR3 spells CASSAEGAGQPQHF. The CDR3 nucleotides are TGTGCCAGCAGTGCGGAGGGGGCCGGACAGCCCCAGCATTTT.

A word on this clone: Other DNA sequences of this sample code for an identical CDR3. The rearrangement links TRBV9 to TRBJ2-1, with no clear D. V was pared by 0 bases and J by 9 bases, with 4 bases between. The V gene's germline CDR1 is SGDLS and CDR2 YYNGEE. This CDR3 is 11 amino acids long. CDR3 nucleotides: TGTGCCAGCAGCGTAGACGGTGAGCAGTTCTTC. It translates to CASSVDGEQFF.

This clone was counted only a few times. The rearrangement joins TRBV9 to TRBJ2-1, with TRBD2 matching over 10 bases. V shed 2 bases, J shed 5 bases, and the junction held 13 bases outside the gene matches. The CDR3 spans 18 residues. Germline V gene lookup returns CDR1 SGDLS and CDR2 YYNGEE. In DNA, the CDR3 is TGTGCCAGCAGCGTGGGGGGGGGTAGCGGGAGGCCCGACAATGAGCAGTTCTTC. It encodes CASSVGGGSGRPDNEQFF.

V usage is TRBV5-1 and J usage is TRBJ1-6, with a possible D match to TRBD1 (5 bases). The germline CDR1 and CDR2 sequences are SGHRS and YFSETQ. The CDR3 contains 17 residues. Between the trimmed V and J ends, which lost 4 bases and 0 bases, there was a span of 14 bases. CDR3 sequence reads: CASSPTGTISYNSPLHF. The CDR3 nucleotides are TGCGCCAGCAGCCCTACCGGGACTATCTCCTATAATTCACCCCTCCACTTT.

The V gene is TRBV27, the J gene TRBJ1-1; 8 bases line up with TRBD1. The CDR3 is 14 amino acids. Germline V CDR1 and CDR2: MNHEY, SMNVEV (reference sequence). Trimming removed 5 bases from V and 6 bases from J; junction bases left unmatched: 8. The CDR3 sequence: CASSRGQGAAEAFF. CDR3 nucleotide sequence: TGTGCCAGCAGTCGCGGACAGGGAGCAGCTGAAGCTTTCTTT.

J is TRBJ2-1 and V is TRBV13; 12 bases agree with TRBD2. Looked up from germline, CDR1 is PRHDT and CDR2 is FYEKMQ (reference sequence). J lost 4 bases, V lost 5 bases, and 9 bases had no gene match. The CDR3 is made up of 17 amino acids. The CDR3 region is CASSGWTSGIEYNEQFF. DNA of the CDR3: TGTGCCAGCAGCGGGTGGACTAGCGGGATTGAGTACAATGAGCAGTTCTTC.

The chain uses TRBV6-5 and TRBJ2-7, with D perhaps TRBD2 (6 bases). The V gene lost 10 bases and the J gene lost 0 bases, with 16 bases spanning the gap. This CDR3 has 14 amino acids. Germline V gives CDR1 MNHEY, CDR2 SVGAGI. DNA for the CDR3: TGTGCCACCGCGCCGGGACTCCTCTCCTACGAGCAGTACTTC. This translates into CATAPGLLSYEQYF.

This chain connects TRBV6-5 to TRBJ2-1; 12 nucleotides line up with TRBD2. There are 15 residues in the CDR3. J was trimmed by 4 bases and V by 7 bases; bases with no gene match: 5. Looked up from germline, CDR1 is MNHEY and CDR2 is SVGAGI. The CDR3 region has the DNA TGTGCCAGCACCTTCGGGACTAGCGGGTACAATGAGCAGTTCTTC. Translated, it gives CASTFGTSGYNEQFF.

This chain connects TRBV5-8 to TRBJ2-7; a weak D match, TRBD2 (6 bases). Germline lookup yields CDR1 SGHTS and CDR2 YDEGEE. This CDR3 is built from 15 residues. Trimming stripped 4 bases from V and 0 bases from J, with 14 bases between. The CDR3 spells CASSGLTRGSYEQYF. The CDR3 region has the DNA TGTGCCAGCAGCGGGCTGACTAGGGGCTCCTACGAGCAGTACTTC. Together with reference TRBV5-8 and TRBJ2-7, the CDR3 gives the full variable domain: EAGVTQSPTHLIKTRGQQATLRCSPISGHTSVYWYQQALGLGLQFLLWYDEGEERNRGNFPPRFSGRQFPNYSSELNVNALELEDSALYLCASSGLTRGSYEQYFGPGTRLTVT.

The CDR3 here is CASSLVGNQPQHF. For the CDR3, the DNA is TGTGCCAGCAGCTTAGTCGGCAATCAGCCCCAGCATTTT. V is TRBV7-8 and J is TRBJ1-5; D call uncertain. Trimming removed 1 base from V and 2 bases from J, with 3 bases in between. The CDR3 spans 13 residues. Germline V gene lookup returns CDR1 SGHVS and CDR2 FQNEAQ. The full variable domain, its missing parts supplied by reference TRBV7-8 and TRBJ1-5, is GAGVSQSPRYKVAKRGQDVALRCDPISGHVSLFWYQQALGQGPEFLTYFQNEAQLDKSGLPSDRFFAERPEGSVSTLKIQRTQQEDSAVYLCASSLVGNQPQHFGDGTRLSIL.

This clone was detected a few times. The genes are TRBV13 and TRBJ2-5, with TRBD2 matching over 12 bases. This CDR3 has 16 residues. In germline, CDR1 is PRHDT, CDR2 FYEKMQ (reference sequence). The J segment lost 5 bases and the V segment lost 4 bases, leaving 8 bases of the junction unmatched. The CDR3: CASSSRLAGVLETQYF. The DNA for the CDR3 is TGTGCCAGCAGCTCGAGACTAGCGGGAGTCCTGGAGACCCAGTACTTC.

The gene calls are TRBV29-1 and TRBJ2-3; the D gene is possibly TRBD2 (5 bases). The CDR3 covers 15 residues. Germline CDR1 and CDR2: SQVTM and ANQGSEA. Trimming stripped 6 bases from V and 2 bases from J, with 18 bases between. The CDR3 nucleotides read TGCAGCGTACCAGGACCGACTAAAACCACAGATACGCAGTATTTT. Residues: CSVPGPTKTTDTQYF.

This clone was seen a single time. This chain joins TRBV19 and TRBJ1-1; possibly TRBD1 for D (6 bases). CDR1 and CDR2 (germline): LNHDA, SQIVND (reference sequence). The germline V and J ends were trimmed by 5 bases and 5 bases, with 15 bases remaining between them. This CDR3 has 14 residues. CDR3 residues: CASSSRTERTEAFF. The CDR3 DNA reads TGTGCCAGTAGTTCCCGGACAGAGCGAACTGAAGCTTTCTTT.

The V call is TRBV6-5, the J call TRBJ1-5; TRBD1 agrees at 8 bases. The CDR3 consists of 15 residues. V trimming: 7 bases; J trimming: 4 bases; junction bases outside the gene matches: 9. Per germline, CDR1 MNHEY and CDR2 SVGAGI. The chain's CDR3 is CASTPGGVGNQPQHF. CDR3 bases: TGTGCCAGCACCCCAGGGGGCGTTGGGAATCAGCCCCAGCATTTT.

The genes are TRBV7-9 and TRBJ1-2; D unclear. With 2 bases removed from V and 4 bases from J, the gap between germline ends came to 17 bases. The germline CDR1 and CDR2 sequences are SEHNR and FQNEAQ (reference sequence). The CDR3 contains 16 residues. CDR3 sequence reads: CASSLIPQRGGYGYTF. CDR3 coding DNA: TGTGCCAGCAGCTTAATTCCTCAACGGGGAGGCTATGGCTACACCTTC.